This TCR beta chain originates from a study of identical twins. Study results and caveats: There were fewer insertions in abundant cord blood beta clonotypes, but memory repertoires showed no such pattern. Invariant MAIT and iNKT cells could partly confound zero-insertion analyses.

This clonotype has more than one count but fewer than ten. Its antigen is undetermined. The CDR3 is 12 residues long. J was trimmed by 4 bases and V by 4 bases; bases with no gene match: 4. From germline, CDR1 is DFQATT and CDR2 SNEGSKA (reference sequence). TCRdb used MiXCR to reprocess the 5' RACE reads, holding one entry per CDR3 protein. Of roughly 750,000 distinct CDR3 sequences listed, roughly 20% are singletons. The sample was also linked to a second study, of T cells expressing NK-cell markers. This second report adds: The CD3+CD56-NKG2C+ fraction was also led by these clonotypes in several donors.

This TCR was recovered from a woman aged 18-35 years in good health. Source material: PBMCs. This chain joins TRBV20-1 and TRBJ2-7, with 7 bases identical to TRBD1. The CDR3 nucleotides read TGCAGTGCTAACAAACAGGGGTACGAGCAGTACTTC. It yields the protein CSANKQGYEQYF.